This T cell receptor (beta chain) was observed in a study of T-cell memory formation after mild COVID-19. MiXCR, run by TCRdb on the 5' RACE reads, gives a single entry per CDR3 protein. Seen here are 280,000 or so distinct CDR3 sequences, approximately 8.4% observed once, and the top ten hold 22%. This clonotype was recorded a few times. This CDR3 comprises 16 residues. The germline CDR1 and CDR2 sequences are SGHVS and FNYEAQ. The J segment lost 4 bases and the V segment lost 5 bases, leaving 13 bases of the junction unmatched. This TCR came from a man aged 18 to 35 who had mild COVID-19 (a few samples of this study predate the infection). Cell type and time point are not known. The sequenced sample was PBMCs or a T cell subset sorted from them (not recorded which). The chain carries TRBV7-6 and TRBJ1-2, with 7 positions matching TRBD1. Here the CDR3 DNA reads TGTGCCAGCAGCGAAGTAGGCCGGGACAGCACCTATGGCTACACCTTC. Encoded protein: CASSEVGRDSTYGYTF.